A selection of T cell receptor beta chains follows, all from one sample in a study of cytomegalovirus exposure and HLA in healthy donors. The data were produced by immunoSEQ multiplex PCR, yet TCRdb's version contains in-frame clones alone and is incomplete. The table records some 150,000 clones, roughly 80% of them present only once. Sequencing was carried out using PBMCs. The receptors come from a woman between 25 and 40 years old in good health and CMV-seronegative. CDR3s include the opening cysteine and the closing phenylalanine or tryptophan. Fields, in order: V gene, D gene, CDR3 length, clone size, J gene, CDR3 DNA, CDR3 protein. D genes are given only for firm matches. Expanded clones are given a class, and other clones once, few, many or no size at all.

TRBV19	.	15	.	TRBJ2-1	TGTGCCAGTAGTAGAGAGGACTTCCCCTACAATGAGCAGTTCTTC	CASSREDFPYNEQFF
TRBV19	.	12	once	TRBJ2-2	TGTGCCAGTAGTATAGGACTGGGGGAGCTGTTTTTT	CASSIGLGELFF
TRBV27	TRBD1	14	.	TRBJ2-3	TGTGCCAGCAGTGAGGACAGGGGGAAAGATACGCAGTATTTT	CASSEDRGKDTQYF
TRBV19	TRBD1	13	.	TRBJ1-2	TGTGCCAGTAGTTTCCACAGGGGTCCTGGCTACACCTTC	CASSFHRGPGYTF
TRBV7-8	.	14	.	TRBJ2-1	TGTGCCAGCAGTCTAAAGCGCACCGACAATGAGCAGTTCTTC	CASSLKRTDNEQFF
TRBV12-5	TRBD2	13	once	TRBJ2-5	TGTGCTAGTGGCGGGGGGTTCGGAGAGACCCAGTACTTC	CASGGGFGETQYF
TRBV11-2	.	16	.	TRBJ2-7	TGTGCCAGCAGTTGTTACGTCGCAGGCTGCTCCTACGAGCAGTACTTC	CASSCYVAGCSYEQYF
TRBV7-8	TRBD2	16	.	TRBJ2-2	TGTGCCAGCAGCTTACTGGGGCGGGAGCGGACCGAGGAGCTGTTTTTT	CASSLLGRERTEELFF
TRBV6-1	TRBD1	14	.	TRBJ1-4	TGTGCCAGCAGACCCACAGGGGCAAATGAAAAACTGTTTTTT	CASRPTGANEKLFF
TRBV29-1	.	12	.	TRBJ2-7	TGCAGCGTTGTTCCCAGTACCTACGAGCAGTACTTC	CSVVPSTYEQYF